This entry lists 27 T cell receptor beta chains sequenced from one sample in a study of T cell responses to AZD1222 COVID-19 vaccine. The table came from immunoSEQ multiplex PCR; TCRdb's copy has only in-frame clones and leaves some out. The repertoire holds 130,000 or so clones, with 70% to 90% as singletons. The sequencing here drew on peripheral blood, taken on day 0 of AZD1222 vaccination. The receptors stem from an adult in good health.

The CDR3 bases are TGTGCCAGTAGTATTTCGGGGTCGGGGACTGAAGCTTTCTTT. This codes for CASSISGSGTEAFF. This chain connects TRBV19 to TRBJ1-1, with D uncertain. This CDR3 has 14 amino acids. Germline V gene lookup returns CDR1 LNHDA and CDR2 SQIVND (reference sequence). V lost 3 bases and J 5 bases, leaving 13 bases between the germline ends.

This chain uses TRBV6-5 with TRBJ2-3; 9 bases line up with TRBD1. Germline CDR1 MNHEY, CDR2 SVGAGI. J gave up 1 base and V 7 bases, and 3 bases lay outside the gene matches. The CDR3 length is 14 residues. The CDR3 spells CASIRTGGTDTQYF. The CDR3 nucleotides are TGTGCCAGCATCAGGACAGGGGGCACAGATACGCAGTATTTT.

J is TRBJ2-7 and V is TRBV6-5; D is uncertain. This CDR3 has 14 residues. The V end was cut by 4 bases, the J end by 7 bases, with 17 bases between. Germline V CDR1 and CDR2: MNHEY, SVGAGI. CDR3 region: CASSSPRGYREQYF. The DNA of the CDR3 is TGTGCCAGCAGTTCGCCCCGCGGCTATCGAGAGCAGTACTTC.

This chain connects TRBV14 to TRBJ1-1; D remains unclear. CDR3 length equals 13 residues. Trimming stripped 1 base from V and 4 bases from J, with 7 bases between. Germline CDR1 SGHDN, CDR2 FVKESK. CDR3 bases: TGTGCCAGCAGCCAAGCTGGCGGCACTGAAGCTTTCTTT. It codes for CASSQAGGTEAFF.

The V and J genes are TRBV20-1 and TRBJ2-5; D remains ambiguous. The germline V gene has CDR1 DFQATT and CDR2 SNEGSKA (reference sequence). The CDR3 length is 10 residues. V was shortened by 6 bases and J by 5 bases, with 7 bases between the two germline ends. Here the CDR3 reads CSATTETQYF. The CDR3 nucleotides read TGCAGTGCAACTACGGAGACCCAGTACTTC.

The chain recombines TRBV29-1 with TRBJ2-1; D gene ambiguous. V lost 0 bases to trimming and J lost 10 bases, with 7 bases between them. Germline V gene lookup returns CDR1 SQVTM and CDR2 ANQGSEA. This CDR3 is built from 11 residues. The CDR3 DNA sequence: TGCAGCGTTGAAGACCCCCGGGAGCAGTTCTTC. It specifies CSVEDPREQFF.

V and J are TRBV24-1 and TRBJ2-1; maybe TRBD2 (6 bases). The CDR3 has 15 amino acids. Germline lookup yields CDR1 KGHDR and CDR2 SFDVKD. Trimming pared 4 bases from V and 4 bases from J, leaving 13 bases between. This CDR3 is CATSDSFSGYNEQFF. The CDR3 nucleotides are TGTGCCACCAGTGACTCCTTTAGCGGATACAATGAGCAGTTCTTC.

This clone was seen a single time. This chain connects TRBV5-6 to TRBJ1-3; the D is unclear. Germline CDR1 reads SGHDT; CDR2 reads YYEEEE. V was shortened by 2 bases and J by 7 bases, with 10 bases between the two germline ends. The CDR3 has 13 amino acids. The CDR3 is CASSLSGANTIYF. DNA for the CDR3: TGTGCCAGCAGCTTATCGGGTGCTAACACCATATATTTT.

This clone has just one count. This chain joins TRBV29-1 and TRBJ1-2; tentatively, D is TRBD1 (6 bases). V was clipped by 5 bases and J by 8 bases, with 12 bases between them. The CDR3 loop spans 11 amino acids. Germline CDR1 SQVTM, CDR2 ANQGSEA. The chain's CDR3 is CSVYSGGGYTF. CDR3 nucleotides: TGCAGCGTTTACTCCGGGGGCGGCTACACCTTC.

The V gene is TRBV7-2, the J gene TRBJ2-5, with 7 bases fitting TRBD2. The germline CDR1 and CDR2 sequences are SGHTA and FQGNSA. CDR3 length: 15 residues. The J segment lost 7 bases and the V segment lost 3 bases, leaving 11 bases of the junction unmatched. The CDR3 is CASSLRAAGEGTQYF. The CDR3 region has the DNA TGTGCCAGCAGCTTGAGAGCGGCGGGAGAGGGGACCCAGTACTTC. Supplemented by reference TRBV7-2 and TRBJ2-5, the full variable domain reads GAGVSQSPSNKVTEKGKDVELRCDPISGHTALYWYRQSLGQGLEFLIYFQGNSAPDKSGLPSDRFSAERTGGSVSTLTIQRTQQEDSAVYLCASSLRAAGEGTQYFGPGTRLLVL.

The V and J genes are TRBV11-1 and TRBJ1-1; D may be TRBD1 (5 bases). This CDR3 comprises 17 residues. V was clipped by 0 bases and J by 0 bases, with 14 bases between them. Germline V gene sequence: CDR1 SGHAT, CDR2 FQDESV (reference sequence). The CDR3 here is CASSLAEGLRMNTEAFF. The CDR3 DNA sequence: TGTGCCAGCAGCTTAGCGGAGGGACTGCGCATGAACACTGAAGCTTTCTTT.

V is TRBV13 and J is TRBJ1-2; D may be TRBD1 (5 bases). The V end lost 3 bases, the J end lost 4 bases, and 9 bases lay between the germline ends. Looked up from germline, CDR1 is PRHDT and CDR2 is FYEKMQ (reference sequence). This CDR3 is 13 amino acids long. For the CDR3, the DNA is TGTGCCAGCAGCTTGAGGGGTACCTATGGCTACACCTTC. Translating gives CASSLRGTYGYTF.

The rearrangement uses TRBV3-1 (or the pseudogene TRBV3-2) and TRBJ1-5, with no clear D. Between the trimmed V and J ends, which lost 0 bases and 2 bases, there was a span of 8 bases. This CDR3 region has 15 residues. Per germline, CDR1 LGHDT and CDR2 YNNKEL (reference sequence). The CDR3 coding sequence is TGTGCCAGCAGCCAAGATCTGACCCGCAATCAGCCCCAGCATTTT. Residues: CASSQDLTRNQPQHF.

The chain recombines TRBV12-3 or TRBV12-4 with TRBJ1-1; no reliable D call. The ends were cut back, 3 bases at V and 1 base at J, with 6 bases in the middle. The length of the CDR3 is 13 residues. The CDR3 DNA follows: TGTGCCAGCAGTTTTATGGAGAACACTGAAGCTTTCTTT. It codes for CASSFMENTEAFF.

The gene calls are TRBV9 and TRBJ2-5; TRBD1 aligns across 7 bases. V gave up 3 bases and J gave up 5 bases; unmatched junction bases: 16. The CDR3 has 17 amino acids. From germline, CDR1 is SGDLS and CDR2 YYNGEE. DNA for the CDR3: TGTGCCAGCAGCGATCGAAGACAGGGCCCAAAGGGGGAGACCCAGTACTTC. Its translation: CASSDRRQGPKGETQYF.

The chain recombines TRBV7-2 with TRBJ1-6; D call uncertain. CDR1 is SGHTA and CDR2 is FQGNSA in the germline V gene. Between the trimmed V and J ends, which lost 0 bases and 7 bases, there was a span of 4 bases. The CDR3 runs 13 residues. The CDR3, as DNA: TGTGCCAGCAGCTTAGCGGGGAATTCACCCCTCCACTTT. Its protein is CASSLAGNSPLHF. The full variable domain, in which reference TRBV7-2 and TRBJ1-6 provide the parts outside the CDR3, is GAGVSQSPSNKVTEKGKDVELRCDPISGHTALYWYRQSLGQGLEFLIYFQGNSAPDKSGLPSDRFSAERTGGSVSTLTIQRTQQEDSAVYLCASSLAGNSPLHFGNGTRLTVT.

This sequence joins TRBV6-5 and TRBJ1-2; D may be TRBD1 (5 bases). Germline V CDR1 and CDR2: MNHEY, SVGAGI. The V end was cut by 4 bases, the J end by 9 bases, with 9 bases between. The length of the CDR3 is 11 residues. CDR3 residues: CASSSGARYTF. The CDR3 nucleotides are TGTGCCAGCAGTTCCGGGGCCCGCTACACCTTC.

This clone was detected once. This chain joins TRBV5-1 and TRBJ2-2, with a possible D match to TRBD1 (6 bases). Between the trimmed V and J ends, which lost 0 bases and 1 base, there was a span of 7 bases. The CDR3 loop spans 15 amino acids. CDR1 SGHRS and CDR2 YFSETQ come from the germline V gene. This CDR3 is CASSLGRGNTGELFF. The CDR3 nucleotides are TGCGCCAGCAGCTTGGGCAGGGGGAACACCGGGGAGCTGTTTTTT.

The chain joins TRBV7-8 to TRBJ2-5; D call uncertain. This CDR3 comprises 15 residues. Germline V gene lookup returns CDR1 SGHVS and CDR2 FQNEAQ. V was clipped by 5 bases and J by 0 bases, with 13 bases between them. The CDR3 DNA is TGTGCCAGCAGCCCTGGACCGATGTACCAAGAGACCCAGTACTTC. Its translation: CASSPGPMYQETQYF.

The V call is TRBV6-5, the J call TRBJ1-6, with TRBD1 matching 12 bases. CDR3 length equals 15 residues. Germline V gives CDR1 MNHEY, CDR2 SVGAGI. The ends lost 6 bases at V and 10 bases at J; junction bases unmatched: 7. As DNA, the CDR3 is TGTGCCAGCAGGACCGGGACAGGGGGCTTGTCACCCCTCCACTTT. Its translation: CASRTGTGGLSPLHF.

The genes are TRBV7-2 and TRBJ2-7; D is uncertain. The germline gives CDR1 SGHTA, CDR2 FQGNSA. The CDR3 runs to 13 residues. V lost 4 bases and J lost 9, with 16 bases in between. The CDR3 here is CASSSSLYLWQYF. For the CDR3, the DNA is TGTGCCAGCAGCTCCTCCTTATACCTCTGGCAGTACTTC.

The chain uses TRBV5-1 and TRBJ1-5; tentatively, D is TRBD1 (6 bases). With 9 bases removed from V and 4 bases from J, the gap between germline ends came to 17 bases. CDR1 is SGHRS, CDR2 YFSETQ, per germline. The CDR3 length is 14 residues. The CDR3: CAIGLAGVNQPQHF. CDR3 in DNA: TGCGCCATCGGGTTGGCAGGGGTGAATCAGCCCCAGCATTTT.

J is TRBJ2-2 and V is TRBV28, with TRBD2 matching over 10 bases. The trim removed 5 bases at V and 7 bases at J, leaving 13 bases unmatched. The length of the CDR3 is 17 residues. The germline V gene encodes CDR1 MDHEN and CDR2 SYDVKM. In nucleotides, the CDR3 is TGTGCCAGCAGTCCCGGACTAGCGGACGCGACAGGCGGGGAGCTGTTTTTT. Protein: CASSPGLADATGGELFF.

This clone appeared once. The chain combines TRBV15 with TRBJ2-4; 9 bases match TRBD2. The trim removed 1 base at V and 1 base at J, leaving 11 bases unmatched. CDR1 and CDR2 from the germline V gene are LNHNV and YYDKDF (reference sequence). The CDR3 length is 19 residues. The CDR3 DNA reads TGTGCCACCAGCAGAGGCGGGGGGGGAGCAATAGCGGCCAAAAACATTCAGTACTTC. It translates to CATSRGGGGAIAAKNIQYF.

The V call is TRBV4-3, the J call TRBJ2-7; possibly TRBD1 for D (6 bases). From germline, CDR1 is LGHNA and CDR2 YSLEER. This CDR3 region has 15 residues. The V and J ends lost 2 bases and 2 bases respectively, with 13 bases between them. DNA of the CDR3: TGCGCCAGCAGCCAAAGCTCCGGGACACCCTACGAGCAGTACTTC. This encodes CASSQSSGTPYEQYF.

The CDR3 reads CASTDYRTDTQYF. CDR3 in DNA: TGTGCCAGCACGGACTACCGCACAGATACGCAGTATTTT. The chain couples TRBV7-9 to TRBJ2-3; maybe TRBD2 (6 bases). The CDR3 is 13 residues long. V gave up 7 bases and J gave up 1 base, with 9 bases separating them. The germline CDR1 and CDR2 sequences are SEHNR and FQNEAQ (reference sequence).

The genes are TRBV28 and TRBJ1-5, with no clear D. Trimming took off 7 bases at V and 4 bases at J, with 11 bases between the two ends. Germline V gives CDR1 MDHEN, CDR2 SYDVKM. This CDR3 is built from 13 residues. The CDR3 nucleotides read TGTGCCAGCACCCCCTTTTCGAATCAGCCCCAGCATTTT. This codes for CASTPFSNQPQHF. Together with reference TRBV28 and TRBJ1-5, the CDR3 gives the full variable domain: DVKVTQSSRYLVKRTGEKVFLECVQDMDHENMFWYRQDPGLGLRLIYFSYDVKMKEKGDIPEGYSVSREKKERFSLILESASTNQTSMYLCASTPFSNQPQHFGDGTRLSIL.